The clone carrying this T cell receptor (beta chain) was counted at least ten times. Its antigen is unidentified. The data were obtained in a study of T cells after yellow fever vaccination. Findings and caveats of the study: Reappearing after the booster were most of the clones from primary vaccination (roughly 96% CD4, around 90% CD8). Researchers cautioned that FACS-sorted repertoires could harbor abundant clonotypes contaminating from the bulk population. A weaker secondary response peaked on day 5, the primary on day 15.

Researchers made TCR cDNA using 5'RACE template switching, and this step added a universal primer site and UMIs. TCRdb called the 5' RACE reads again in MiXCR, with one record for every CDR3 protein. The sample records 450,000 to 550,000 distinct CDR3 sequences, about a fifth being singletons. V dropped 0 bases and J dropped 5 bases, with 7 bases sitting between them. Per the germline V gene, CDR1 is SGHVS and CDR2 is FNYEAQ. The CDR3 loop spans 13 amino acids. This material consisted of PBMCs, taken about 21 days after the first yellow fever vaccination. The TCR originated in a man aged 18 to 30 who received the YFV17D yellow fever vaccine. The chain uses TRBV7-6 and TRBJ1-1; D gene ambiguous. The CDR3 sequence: CASSLAGRTEAFF. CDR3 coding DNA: TGTGCCAGCAGCTTAGCAGGGAGGACTGAAGCTTTCTTT. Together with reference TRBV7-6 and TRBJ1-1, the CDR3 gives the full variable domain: GAGVSQSPRYKVTKRGQDVALRCDPISGHVSLYWYRQALGQGPEFLTYFNYEAQQDKSGLPNDRFSAERPEGSISTLTIQRTEQRDSAMYRCASSLAGRTEAFFGQGTRLTVV.